These T cell receptor beta chains were read from a single sample in a study of T cells in Graves' hyperthyroidism and ophthalmopathy. One entry per CDR3 protein results from TCRdb running MiXCR on the multiplex PCR reads. This table holds 250,000 or so distinct CDR3 sequences, 13% to 15% found once. The sample comprised blood. The receptors originated from a woman aged 45 to 65 with Graves' hyperthyroidism that later progressed to Graves' ophthalmopathy. CDR3s leave out the opening cysteine and the closing phenylalanine or tryptophan.

v_call	j_call	cdr3_aa
TRBV6-1	TRBJ1-3	ASSIRTDYSGNTIY
TRBV6-6	TRBJ2-1	ASSYSAREWYNEQF
TRBV3-1	TRBJ1-5	ASSQNSYQPQH
TRBV6-5	TRBJ2-1	ASSYSATGSYNEQF
TRBV5-1	TRBJ1-1	ASSLGDSYTEAF
TRBV3-1	TRBJ2-2	ASSPEGHPRDTGELF
TRBV4-2	TRBJ2-2	ASSQDALLAGETGELF
TRBV7-3	TRBJ2-5	ASSPGTYSGETQY
TRBV27	TRBJ1-2	ASSYSGTGGYYGYT
TRBV4-1	TRBJ2-2	ASSTRAPSGGYTGELS
TRBV18	TRBJ1-3	ASSPASSGLSGNTIY
TRBV28	TRBJ2-1	ASSLFGPQF
TRBV6-1	TRBJ2-3	ASSCLPSSTDTQY
TRBV12-3/TRBV12-4	TRBJ2-5	ASRAPGGETQY
TRBV12-3/TRBV12-4	TRBJ1-1	ASSFSSKLNTEAF
TRBV28	TRBJ1-3	ASSLSDRVSGNTIY
TRBV28	TRBJ2-7	ASRTGVYEQY
TRBV14	TRBJ1-1	ASSPPLNTEAF
TRBV6-1	TRBJ1-1	ASSSIKNTEAF
TRBV20-1	TRBJ2-7	SARHGERAYEQY
TRBV28	TRBJ2-3	ASIRSFTDTQY
TRBV5-1	TRBJ1-1	ASSFIGDATEAF
TRBV20-1	TRBJ1-5	KRSNQPQH
TRBV11-2	TRBJ2-5	ASSFYETQY
TRBV3-1	TRBJ2-1	ASSQAGLAGVNEQF
TRBV20-1	TRBJ1-2	SASHLSNYGYT
TRBV5-1	TRBJ1-5	ASSVAGLDNQPQH
TRBV9	TRBJ1-2	ASSGALGNYGYT
TRBV10-2	TRBJ2-3	ASSHGLTDTQY
TRBV5-1	TRBJ2-1	ASSDVRRELRNEQF
TRBV7-3	TRBJ2-7	ASSLKRSSSYEQY
TRBV5-1	TRBJ2-3	ASSLGTGVTDTQY
TRBV7-2	TRBJ1-2	ASSMSTVNYGYT
TRBV7-6	TRBJ2-3	ASSSSGSLDTQY
TRBV20-1	TRBJ1-2	SAQDGDSYT
TRBV9	TRBJ2-2	ASSVATSGLAGGGTGELF
TRBV27	TRBJ1-4	ASSLRGGQSEKLF
TRBV11-2	TRBJ2-3	ASSLGAGLSTDTQY
TRBV6-1	TRBJ2-3	ASSDMSDTQY
TRBV29-1	TRBJ2-5	SVFDRLGETQY
TRBV7-2	TRBJ2-7	ASSFRRDTYEQY
TRBV19	TRBJ2-1	ASSIQGQGFNEQF
TRBV5-1	TRBJ1-2	ASSFRGELGYGYT
TRBV28	TRBJ2-5	ASSLIGRGETQY
TRBV3-1	TRBJ2-5	ASSQGFRASGRFGETQY
TRBV11-2	TRBJ2-7	ASSLVPGQSYEQY
TRBV20-1	TRBJ2-1	SARIPPGYNEQF
TRBV6-6	TRBJ1-6	ASSYAVRSSYNSPLH
TRBV6-1	TRBJ2-3	ASSPRAGGGPSTDTQY
TRBV11-2	TRBJ2-1	ASSSTSGEGEQF
TRBV9	TRBJ2-1	ASSGPSGRGYNEQF
TRBV27	TRBJ1-1	ASSLFLNTEAF
TRBV14	TRBJ2-1	ASSLITGEGEREQF
TRBV7-6	TRBJ1-2	ASSTGRNGYT
TRBV20-1	TRBJ2-5	SARDGQGGNQETQY
TRBV28	TRBJ2-2	ASSPGHRGELF
TRBV6-6	TRBJ1-1	ASSYDGGGTEAF